The T cell receptor (beta chain) described here comes from a study of shared clonotypes between healthy human individuals. Germline values: CDR1 SGHAT, CDR2 FQNNGV. The CDR3 is 16 amino acids. V gave up 4 bases and J gave up 0 bases; unmatched junction bases: 5. Donors, without exception, were Caucasian adults residing in Nashville, Tennessee. Data came from immunoSEQ multiplex PCR; TCRdb stores just in-frame clones and leaves some out. Of about 1.1 million clones detected, about 80% appear once; the ten largest clones hold more than 0.85%. The origin of this receptor is a man aged 18 to 29 in good health. Some clones in this sample may be carry-over from other donors' samples. The chain carries TRBV11-2 and TRBJ2-3, with TRBD1 matching 9 bases. The specimen was memory CD4+ T cells from PBMCs. Subset of the sample: CD45RA-negative fraction. The CDR3 region is CASSYLQGASTDTQYF. CDR3 DNA: TGTGCCAGCAGCTATTTACAGGGGGCTAGCACAGATACGCAGTATTTT.